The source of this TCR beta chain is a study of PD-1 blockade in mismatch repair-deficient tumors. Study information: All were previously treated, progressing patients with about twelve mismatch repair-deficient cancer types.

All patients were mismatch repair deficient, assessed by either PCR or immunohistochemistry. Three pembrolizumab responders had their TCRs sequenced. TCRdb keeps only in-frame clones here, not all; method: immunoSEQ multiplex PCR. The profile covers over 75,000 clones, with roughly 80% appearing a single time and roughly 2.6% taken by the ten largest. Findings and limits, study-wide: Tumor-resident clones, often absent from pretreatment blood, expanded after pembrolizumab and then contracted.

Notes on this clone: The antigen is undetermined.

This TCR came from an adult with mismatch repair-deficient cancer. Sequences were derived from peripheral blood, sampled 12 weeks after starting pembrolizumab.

CDR3 sequence: CASSLDRMTEAFF. The CDR3 DNA follows: TGTGCCAGCAGCTTGGACAGAATGACTGAAGCTTTCTTT. The J gene is TRBJ1-1, the V gene TRBV11-2; possibly TRBD1 for D (6 bases). This CDR3 is built from 13 residues. CDR1 and CDR2 (germline): SGHAT, FQNNGV. The ends were cut back, 3 bases at V and 5 bases at J, with 10 bases in the middle.